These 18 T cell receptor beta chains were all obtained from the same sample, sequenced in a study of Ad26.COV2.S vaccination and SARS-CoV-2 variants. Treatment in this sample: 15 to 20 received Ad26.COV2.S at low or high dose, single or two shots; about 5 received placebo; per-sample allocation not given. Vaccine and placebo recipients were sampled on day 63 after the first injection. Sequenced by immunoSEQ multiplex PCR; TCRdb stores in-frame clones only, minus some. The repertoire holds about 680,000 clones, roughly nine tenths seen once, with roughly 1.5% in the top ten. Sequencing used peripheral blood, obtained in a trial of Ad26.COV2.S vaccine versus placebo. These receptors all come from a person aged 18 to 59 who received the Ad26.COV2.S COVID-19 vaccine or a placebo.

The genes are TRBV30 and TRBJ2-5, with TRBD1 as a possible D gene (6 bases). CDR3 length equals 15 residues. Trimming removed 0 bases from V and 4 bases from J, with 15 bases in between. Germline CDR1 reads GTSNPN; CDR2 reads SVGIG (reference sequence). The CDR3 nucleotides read TGTGCCTGGAGTGTAAGGTACCGAGGGGGAGAGACCCAGTACTTC. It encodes CAWSVRYRGGETQYF.

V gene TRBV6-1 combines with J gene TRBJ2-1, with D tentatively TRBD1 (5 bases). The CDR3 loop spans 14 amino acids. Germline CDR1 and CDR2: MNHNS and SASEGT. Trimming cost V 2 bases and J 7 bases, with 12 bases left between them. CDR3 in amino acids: CASSEPNRGNEQFF. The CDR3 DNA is TGTGCCAGCAGTGAACCCAATAGGGGTAATGAGCAGTTCTTC.

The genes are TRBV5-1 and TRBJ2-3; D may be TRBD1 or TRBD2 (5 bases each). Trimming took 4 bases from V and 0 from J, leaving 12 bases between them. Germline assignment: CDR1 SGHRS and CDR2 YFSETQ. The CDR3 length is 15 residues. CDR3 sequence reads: CASSAGTESTDTQYF. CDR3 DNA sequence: TGCGCCAGCAGCGCCGGGACGGAGAGCACAGATACGCAGTATTTT.

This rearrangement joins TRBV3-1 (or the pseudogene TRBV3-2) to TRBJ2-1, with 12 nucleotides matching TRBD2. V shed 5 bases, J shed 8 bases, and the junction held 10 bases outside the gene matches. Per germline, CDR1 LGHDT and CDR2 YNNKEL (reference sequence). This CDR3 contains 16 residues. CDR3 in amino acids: CASSAGLAGGFDEQFF. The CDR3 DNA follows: TGTGCCAGCAGCGCCGGGCTAGCGGGGGGGTTCGATGAGCAGTTCTTC.

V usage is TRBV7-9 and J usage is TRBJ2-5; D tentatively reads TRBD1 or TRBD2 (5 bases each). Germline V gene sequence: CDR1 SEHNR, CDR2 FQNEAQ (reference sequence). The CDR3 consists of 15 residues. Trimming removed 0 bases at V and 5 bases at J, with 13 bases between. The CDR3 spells CASSLALRGMETQYF. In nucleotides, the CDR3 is TGTGCCAGCAGCTTAGCTTTGAGGGGTATGGAGACCCAGTACTTC.

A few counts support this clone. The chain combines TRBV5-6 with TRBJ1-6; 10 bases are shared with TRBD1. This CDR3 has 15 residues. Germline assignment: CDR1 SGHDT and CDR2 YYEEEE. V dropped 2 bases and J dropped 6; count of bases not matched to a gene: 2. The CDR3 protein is CASSFRTGGNSPLHF. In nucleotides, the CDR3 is TGTGCCAGCAGCTTCCGGACAGGGGGTAATTCACCCCTCCACTTT.

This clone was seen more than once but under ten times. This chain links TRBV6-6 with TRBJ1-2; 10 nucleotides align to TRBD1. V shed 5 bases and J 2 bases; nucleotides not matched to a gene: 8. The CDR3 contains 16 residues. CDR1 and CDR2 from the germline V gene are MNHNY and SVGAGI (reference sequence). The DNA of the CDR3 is TGTGCCAGCAGTCGAAACCGGGACAGGGGAAACTATGGCTACACCTTC. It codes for CASSRNRDRGNYGYTF.

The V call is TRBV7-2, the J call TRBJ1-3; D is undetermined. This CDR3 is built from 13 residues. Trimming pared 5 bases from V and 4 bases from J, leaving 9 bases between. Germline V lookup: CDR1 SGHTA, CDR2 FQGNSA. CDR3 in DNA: TGTGCCAGCAGCCACATCGGAGGAAACACCATATATTTT. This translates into CASSHIGGNTIYF.

The chain's CDR3 is CATSRDRLGQGQGETQYF. The CDR3 DNA reads as TGTGCCACCAGCAGAGATCGCCTGGGACAGGGCCAAGGAGAGACCCAGTACTTC. The J gene is TRBJ2-5, the V gene TRBV15; 9 bases fit TRBD1. Trimming cost V 0 bases and J 4 bases; bases outside gene matches: 12. The V gene's germline CDR1 is LNHNV and CDR2 YYDKDF (reference sequence). CDR3 length equals 18 residues.

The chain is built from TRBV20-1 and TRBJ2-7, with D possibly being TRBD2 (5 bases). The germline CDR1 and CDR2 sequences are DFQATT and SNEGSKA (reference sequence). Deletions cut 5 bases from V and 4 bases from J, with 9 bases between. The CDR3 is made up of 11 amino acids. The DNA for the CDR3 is TGCAGTGCTCCCCTAGCTTACGAGCAGTACTTC. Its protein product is CSAPLAYEQYF.

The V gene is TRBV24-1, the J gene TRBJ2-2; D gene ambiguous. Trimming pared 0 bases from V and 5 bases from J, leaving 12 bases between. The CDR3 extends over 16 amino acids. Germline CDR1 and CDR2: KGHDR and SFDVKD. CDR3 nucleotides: TGTGCCACCAGTGATTTGCGGTTAACGGGTACCGGGGAGCTGTTTTTT. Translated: CATSDLRLTGTGELFF.

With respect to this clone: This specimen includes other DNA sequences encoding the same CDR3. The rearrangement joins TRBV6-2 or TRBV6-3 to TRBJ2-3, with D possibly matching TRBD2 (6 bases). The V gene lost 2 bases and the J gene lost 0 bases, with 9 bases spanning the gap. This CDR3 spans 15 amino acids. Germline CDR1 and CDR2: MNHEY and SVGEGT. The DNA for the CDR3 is TGTGCCAGCAGTTACGGAGGGACTAGCACAGATACGCAGTATTTT. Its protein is CASSYGGTSTDTQYF.

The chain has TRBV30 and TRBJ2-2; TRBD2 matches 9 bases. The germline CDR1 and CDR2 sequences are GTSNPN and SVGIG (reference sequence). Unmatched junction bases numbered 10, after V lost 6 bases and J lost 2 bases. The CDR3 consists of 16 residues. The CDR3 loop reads CACPRGGGANTGELFF. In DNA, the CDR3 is TGTGCCTGCCCCAGAGGCGGGGGGGCCAACACCGGGGAGCTGTTTTTT.

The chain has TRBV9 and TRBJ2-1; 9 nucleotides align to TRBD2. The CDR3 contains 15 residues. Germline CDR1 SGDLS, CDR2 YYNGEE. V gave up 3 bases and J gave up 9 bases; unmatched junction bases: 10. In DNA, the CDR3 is TGTGCCAGCAGCGCTAGCGGGATGGGTCGGGGTGAGCAGTTCTTC. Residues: CASSASGMGRGEQFF. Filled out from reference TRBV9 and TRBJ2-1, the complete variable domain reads DSGVTQTPKHLITATGQRVTLRCSPRSGDLSVYWYQQSLDQGLQFLIQYYNGEERAKGNILERFSAQQFPDLHSELNLSSLELGDSALYFCASSASGMGRGEQFFGPGTRLTVL.

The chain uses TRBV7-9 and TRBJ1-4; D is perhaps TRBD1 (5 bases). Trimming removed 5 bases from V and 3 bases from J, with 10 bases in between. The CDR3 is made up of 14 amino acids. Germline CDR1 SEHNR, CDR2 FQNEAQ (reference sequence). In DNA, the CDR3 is TGTGCCAGCAGCCCAGGGTTCCCTAATGAAAAACTGTTTTTT. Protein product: CASSPGFPNEKLFF. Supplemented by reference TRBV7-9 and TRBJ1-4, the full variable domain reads DTGVSQNPRHKITKRGQNVTFRCDPISEHNRLYWYRQTLGQGPEFLTYFQNEAQLEKSRLLSDRFSAERPKGSFSTLEIQRTEQGDSAMYLCASSPGFPNEKLFFGSGTQLSVL.

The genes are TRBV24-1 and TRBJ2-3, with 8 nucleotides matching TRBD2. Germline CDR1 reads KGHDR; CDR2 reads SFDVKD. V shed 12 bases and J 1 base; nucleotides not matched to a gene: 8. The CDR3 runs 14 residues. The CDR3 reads CALTSARRTDTQYF. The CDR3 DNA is TGTGCCCTGACTAGCGCACGACGCACAGATACGCAGTATTTT.

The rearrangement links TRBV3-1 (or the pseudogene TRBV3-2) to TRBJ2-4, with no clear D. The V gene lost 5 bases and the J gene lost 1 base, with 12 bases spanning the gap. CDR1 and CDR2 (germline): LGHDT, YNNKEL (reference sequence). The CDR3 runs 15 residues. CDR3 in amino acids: CASSFTFSAKNIQYF. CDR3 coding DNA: TGTGCCAGCAGCTTCACATTTTCTGCCAAAAACATTCAGTACTTC.

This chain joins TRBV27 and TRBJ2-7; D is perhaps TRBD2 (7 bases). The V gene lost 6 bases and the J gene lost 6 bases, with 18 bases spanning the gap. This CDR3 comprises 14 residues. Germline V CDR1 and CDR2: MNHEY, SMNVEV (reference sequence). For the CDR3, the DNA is TGTGCCAGCAGGGGCGGGGGCTCGTTACTCGAGCAGTACTTC. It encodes CASRGGGSLLEQYF.